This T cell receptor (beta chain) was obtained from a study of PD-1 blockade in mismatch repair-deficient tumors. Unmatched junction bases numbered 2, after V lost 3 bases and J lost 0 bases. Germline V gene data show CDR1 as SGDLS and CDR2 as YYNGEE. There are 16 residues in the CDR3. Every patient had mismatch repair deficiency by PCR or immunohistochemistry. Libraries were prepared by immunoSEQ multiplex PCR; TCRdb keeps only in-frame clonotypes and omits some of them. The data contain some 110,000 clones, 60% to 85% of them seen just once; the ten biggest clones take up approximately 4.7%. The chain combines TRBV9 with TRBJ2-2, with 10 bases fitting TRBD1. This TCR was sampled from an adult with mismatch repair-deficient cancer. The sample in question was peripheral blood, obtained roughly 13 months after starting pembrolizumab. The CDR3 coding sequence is TGTGCCAGCAGCGACGGGACAGGGGCGAACACCGGGGAGCTGTTTTTT. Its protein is CASSDGTGANTGELFF.